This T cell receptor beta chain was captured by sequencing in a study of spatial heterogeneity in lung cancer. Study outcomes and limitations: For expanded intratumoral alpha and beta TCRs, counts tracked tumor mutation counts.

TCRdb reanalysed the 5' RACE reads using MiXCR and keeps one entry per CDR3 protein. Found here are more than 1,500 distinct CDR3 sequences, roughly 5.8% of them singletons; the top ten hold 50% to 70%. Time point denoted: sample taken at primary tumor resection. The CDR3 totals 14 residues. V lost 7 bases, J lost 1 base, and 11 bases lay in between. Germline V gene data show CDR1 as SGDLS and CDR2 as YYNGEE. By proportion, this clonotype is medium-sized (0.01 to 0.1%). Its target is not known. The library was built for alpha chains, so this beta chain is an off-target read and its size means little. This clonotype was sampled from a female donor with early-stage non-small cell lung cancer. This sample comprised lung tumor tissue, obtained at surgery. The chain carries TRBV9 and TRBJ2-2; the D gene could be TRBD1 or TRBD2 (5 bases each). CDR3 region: CASHGTVNTGELFF. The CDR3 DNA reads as TGTGCCAGCCACGGGACGGTGAACACCGGGGAGCTGTTTTTT.